This T cell receptor (beta chain) was documented in a study of cytotoxic CD8 clonotypes in ibrutinib-treated CLL listed by TCRdb under 2021. Broadly, across the study: The cohort was composed of approximately 11 relapsed/refractory and approximately 14 treatment-naive patients; IGHV unmutated status was identified in 17 to 18 patients. Partial responses were observed in about 24 patients and complete responses in 2; after a median follow-up of around 68 months, remission was maintained in roughly 14 patients and progression was observed in approximately 12. Samples at response were collected after a median of approximately twelve months of treatment, with a range of roughly 6 to 40 months. Samples averaged around 280,000 productive templates and tens of thousands of productive rearrangements. Longitudinal samples were available for about 30% of the 86 trial participants. Cryopreserved peripheral blood mononuclear cells were collected before treatment, at response, and at either disease progression or sustained remission. Every sample from remission and from progressive disease was obtained while the patients were still on ibrutinib.

As to this clone: The clone's antigen remains unknown. Per-base quality was not reported, and no clone a single base away is much larger than it.

This sample's time point label indicates: approximately 11 months on ibrutinib. For TCR beta library preparation, 1.5 to 2 micrograms of genomic DNA were isolated from cryopreserved PBMCs. High-throughput TCR beta sequencing was performed on longitudinal blood samples from CLL patients receiving ibrutinib monotherapy. The patients were enrolled in a single-center, open-label phase 2 trial of ibrutinib monotherapy. On a MiSeq, deep resolution sequencing aimed for a depth between 1 in 1 million and 1 in 200,000 T cells, with each clonotype covered 10x on average. The immunoSEQ hsTCRB Kit was used to generate TCR beta libraries. In the source study's methods: The data were analyzed with ImmunoSEQ Analyzer and ImmunoSEQ Data Assistant, and V, D and J gene assignments followed IMGT definitions. Clonality, which ranges from 0 to 1, was calculated by subtracting the normalized Shannon entropy of productive rearrangement frequencies from one. Public clonotype analysis was restricted to overrepresented clonotypes comprising at least 0.05% of each patient's repertoire. Repertoires from thirteen age-matched healthy donors in immuneACCESS were used as clonality controls. TCRdb mirrors the immuneACCESS table, restricted to in-frame sequences. Some clones are absent from its copies; in checked studies, under half trace to an unresolved V gene, and the reason for the others is unknown. V and J calls and clone size come straight from that table; D and trimming were deduced from the DNA. The sample profile shows 35,000 to 45,000 clones; about 70% of them were found once. In total, the top ten clones hold approximately 12% of the sample.

What the work shows at the level of the full study, not this receptor alone: At baseline, clonality was higher than in age-matched healthy donors and showed a strong correlation with circulating CD8+ T-cell counts. At ibrutinib response clonality went up, during sustained remission it held steady, and at progression it dropped back toward baseline. Public clonotypes were rare and either shrank or stayed stable during treatment, and the rise in clonality at ibrutinib response reflected expansion of private clonotypes. Sampling times were not matched between sustained-remission and progressing patients, and lymph node repertoires were not studied.

The CDR3 has 14 amino acids, counting the end cysteine and phenylalanine. This entry keeps only the CDR3 DNA: 42 bases, framed from base 1. The germline V gene (reference sequence) sets CDR1 to MNHNY and CDR2 to SVGAGI. For this chain, trimming is 7 bases at the V end and 4 bases at the J end, and the number of junction bases without a gene match is 10. Recombination linked TRBV6-6 to TRBJ2-7, and TRBD2 aligns with 7 junction nucleotides. This TCR was recovered from a human donor with chronic lymphocytic leukemia. This sample comprised PBMCs, obtained after 12 months of ibrutinib treatment. CDR3 sequence: CASTAGVASYEQYF. Here is the DNA: TGTGCCAGCACCGCGGGAGTAGCGTCTTACGAGCAGTACTTC.